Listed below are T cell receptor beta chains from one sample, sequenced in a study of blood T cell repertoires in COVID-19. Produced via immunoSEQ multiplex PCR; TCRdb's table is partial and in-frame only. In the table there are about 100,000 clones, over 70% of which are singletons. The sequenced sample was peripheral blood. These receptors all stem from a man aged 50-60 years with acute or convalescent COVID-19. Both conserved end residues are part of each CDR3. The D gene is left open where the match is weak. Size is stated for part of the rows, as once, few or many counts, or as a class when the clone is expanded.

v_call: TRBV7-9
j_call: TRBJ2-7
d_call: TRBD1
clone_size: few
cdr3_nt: TGTGCCAGCAGCTTTCCGAATCCTGGACAGGCAGGTTACGAGCAGTACTTC
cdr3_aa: CASSFPNPGQAGYEQYF

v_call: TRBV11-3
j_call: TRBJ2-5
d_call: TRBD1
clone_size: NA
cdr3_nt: TGTGCCAGCAGCTGGGGACAGGGGGAAGAGACCCAGTACTTC
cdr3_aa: CASSWGQGEETQYF

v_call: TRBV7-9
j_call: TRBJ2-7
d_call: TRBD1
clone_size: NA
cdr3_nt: TGTGCCAGCAGCCTCGGCGAGGACAGGGTGTACGAGCAGTACTTC
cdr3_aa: CASSLGEDRVYEQYF

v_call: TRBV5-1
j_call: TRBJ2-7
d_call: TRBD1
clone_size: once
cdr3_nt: TGCGCCAGCAGCTTGGATCCGGGACAGGGGCGCTACGAGCAGTACTTC
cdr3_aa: CASSLDPGQGRYEQYF

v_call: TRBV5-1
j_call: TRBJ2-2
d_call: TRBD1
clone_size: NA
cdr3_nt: TGCGCCAGCAGCTTGGAGACAGGGTCGGGGCCCGGGGAGCTGTTTTTT
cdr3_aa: CASSLETGSGPGELFF

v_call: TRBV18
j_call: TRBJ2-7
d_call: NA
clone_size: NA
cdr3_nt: TGTGCCAGCTCACCAGGGGGCGATCTCGAGCAGTACTTC
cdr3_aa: CASSPGGDLEQYF

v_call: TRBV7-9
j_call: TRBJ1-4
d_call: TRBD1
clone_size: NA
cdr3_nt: TGTGCCAGCAGCTCCTGGGACAGCCCAACTAATGAAAAACTGTTTTTT
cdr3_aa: CASSSWDSPTNEKLFF

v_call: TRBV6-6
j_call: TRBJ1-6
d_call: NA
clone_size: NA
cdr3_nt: TGTGCCAGCACCATCCGGGGAGGGGGGAATTCACCCCTCCACTTT
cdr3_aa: CASTIRGGGNSPLHF

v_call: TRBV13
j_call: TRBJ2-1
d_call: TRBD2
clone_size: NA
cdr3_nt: TGTGCCAGCAGCTTAGGCCTAAGTGGACTAGCGGGAGGGGGTAATGAGCAGTTCTTC
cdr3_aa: CASSLGLSGLAGGGNEQFF

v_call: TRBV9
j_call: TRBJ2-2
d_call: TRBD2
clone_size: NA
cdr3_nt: TGTGCCAGCAGCTCGAGCGGGAGGAGTACCACCGGGGAGCTGTTTTTT
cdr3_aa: CASSSSGRSTTGELFF

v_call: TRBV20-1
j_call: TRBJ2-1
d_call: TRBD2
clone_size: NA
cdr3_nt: TGCAGTGCCAGTCATAGCGGGAGGGGGATGGAGCAGTTCTTC
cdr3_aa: CSASHSGRGMEQFF

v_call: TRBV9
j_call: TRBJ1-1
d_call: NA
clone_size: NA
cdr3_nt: TGTGCCAGCAGCGCGGTGGACACTGAAGCTTTCTTT
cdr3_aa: CASSAVDTEAFF

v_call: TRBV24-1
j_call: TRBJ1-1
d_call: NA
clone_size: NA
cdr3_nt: TGTGCCACCAGTGATCGTGCAGGGAACACTGAAGCTTTCTTT
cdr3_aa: CATSDRAGNTEAFF

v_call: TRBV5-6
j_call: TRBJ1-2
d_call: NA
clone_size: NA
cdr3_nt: TGTGCCAGCAGCACCGGACAGTATGGCTACACCTTC
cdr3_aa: CASSTGQYGYTF

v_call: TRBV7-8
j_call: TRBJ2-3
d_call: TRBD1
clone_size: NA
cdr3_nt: TGTGCCAGCAGCTCGACAGGGCCAGATACGCAGTATTTT
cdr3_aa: CASSSTGPDTQYF

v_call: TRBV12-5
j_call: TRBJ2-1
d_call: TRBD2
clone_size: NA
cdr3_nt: TGTGCTAGTGGTAAAGGGCTAGCGGGAGCATTGACCTACAATGAGCAGTTCTTC
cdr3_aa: CASGKGLAGALTYNEQFF

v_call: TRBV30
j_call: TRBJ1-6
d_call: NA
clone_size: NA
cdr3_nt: TGTGCCTGGACGGACAGACCGAATTCACCCCTCCACTTT
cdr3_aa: CAWTDRPNSPLHF

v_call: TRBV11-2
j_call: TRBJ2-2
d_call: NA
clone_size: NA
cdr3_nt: TGTGCCAGCAGCTTAGAGGGAGTGGCGATCTCCGGGGAGCTGTTTTTT
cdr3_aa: CASSLEGVAISGELFF

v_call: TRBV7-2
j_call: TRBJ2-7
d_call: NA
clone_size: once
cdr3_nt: TGTGCCAGCAGCTTTTCGGAACTAGTGGGGTACGAGCAGTACTTC
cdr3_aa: CASSFSELVGYEQYF

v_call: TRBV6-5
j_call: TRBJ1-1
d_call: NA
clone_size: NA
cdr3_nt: TGTGCCAGCAGCTCCGGGACACAGAACACTGAAGCTTTCTTT
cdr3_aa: CASSSGTQNTEAFF

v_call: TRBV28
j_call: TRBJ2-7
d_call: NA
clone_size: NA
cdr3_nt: TGTGCCAGCACCGTTGGGGAGGCGGAGCAGTACTTC
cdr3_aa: CASTVGEAEQYF

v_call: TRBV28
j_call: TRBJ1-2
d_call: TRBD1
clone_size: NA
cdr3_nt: TGTGCCAGCAGGCACAGGGGGGGCGGCTACACCTTC
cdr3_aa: CASRHRGGGYTF

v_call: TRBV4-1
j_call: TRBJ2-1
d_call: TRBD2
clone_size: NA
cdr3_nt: TGCGCCAGCAGCCAGGGTCCCCTATCCCGAGCGGGGACTGACAATGAGCAGTTCTTC
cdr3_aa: CASSQGPLSRAGTDNEQFF

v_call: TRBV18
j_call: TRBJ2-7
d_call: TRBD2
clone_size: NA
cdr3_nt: TGTGCCAGCTCACCGACTAGCGACGCTGGGGAGCAGTACTTC
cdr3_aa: CASSPTSDAGEQYF

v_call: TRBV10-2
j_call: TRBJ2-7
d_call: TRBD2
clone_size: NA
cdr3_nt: TGCGCCAGCAGCGAGGGACTAGCGGGGAACTACGAGCAGTACTTC
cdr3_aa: CASSEGLAGNYEQYF

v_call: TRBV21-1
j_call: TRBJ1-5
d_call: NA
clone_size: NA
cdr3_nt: TGTGCCAGCAGCCAATTGCCCCTACAGGCCGATCAGCCCCAGCATTTT
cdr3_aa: CASSQLPLQADQPQHF

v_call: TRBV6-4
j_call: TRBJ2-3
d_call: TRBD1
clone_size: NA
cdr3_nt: TGTGCCAGCAGACCGGACAGGGGCCCCGCGGATACGCAGTATTTT
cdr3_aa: CASRPDRGPADTQYF

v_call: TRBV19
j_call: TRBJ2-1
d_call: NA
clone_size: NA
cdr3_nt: TGTGCCAGTAGTGTAAGACTAGACGATGGGAATGAGCAGTTCTTC
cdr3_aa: CASSVRLDDGNEQFF